This T cell receptor (beta chain) was identified in a study of post-analysis software for immune sequencing data. Across the study: The courses of disease that were included comprised relapsing-remitting, secondary progressive and progressive-relapsing multiple sclerosis. Study-level points and caveats: Normalized Chao1 diversity was significantly reduced in patients versus controls. There were five or six TRBV segments more frequent in patients than controls, and TRBV5-6, TRBV5-1 and TRBV20-1 were among them. Under the F measure, samples that were prepared in one batch clustered strongly together.

This clonotype was observed a few times. Its antigen is currently unknown. The V and J ends lost 4 bases and 4 bases, in that order; junction bases with no gene match: 5. Germline loops: CDR1 ENHRY, CDR2 SYGVKD. The CDR3 contains 14 residues. Every TCR beta cDNA library bore unique molecular identifiers. TCRdb independently ran MiXCR on the PCR reads; one entry per CDR3 protein. The sample contains 450,000 to 700,000 distinct CDR3 sequences, roughly two fifths of which appear only once. The chain combines TRBV10-3 with TRBJ2-3; 7 nucleotides agree with TRBD2. The sequence came from a girl between 10 and 17 years old with multiple sclerosis. The specimen was blood. Here the CDR3 reads CAISVGGSSDTQYF. The CDR3 nucleotides read TGTGCCATCAGTGTCGGCGGGAGCTCAGATACGCAGTATTTT.